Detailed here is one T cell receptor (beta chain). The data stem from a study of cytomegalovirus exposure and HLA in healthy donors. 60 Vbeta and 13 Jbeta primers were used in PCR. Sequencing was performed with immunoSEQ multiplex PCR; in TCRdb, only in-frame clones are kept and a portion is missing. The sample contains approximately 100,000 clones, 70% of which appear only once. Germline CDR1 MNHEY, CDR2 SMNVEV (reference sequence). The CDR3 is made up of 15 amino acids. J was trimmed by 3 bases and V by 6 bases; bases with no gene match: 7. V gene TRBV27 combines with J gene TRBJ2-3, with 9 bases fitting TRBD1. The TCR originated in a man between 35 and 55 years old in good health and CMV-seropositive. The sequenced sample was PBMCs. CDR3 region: CASSPGQGGTDTQYF. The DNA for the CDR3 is TGTGCCAGCAGCCCGGGACAGGGCGGAACAGATACGCAGTATTTT.